Ten or more counts support the clone carrying this TCR beta chain. Its cognate antigen is unknown. The data are from a study of post-analysis software for immune sequencing data. Regarding the study as a whole: When patients were compared with controls, five TRBV segments were more frequent, TRBV5-6, TRBV5-1 and TRBV20-1 among them.

The ends were cut back, 6 bases at V and 9 bases at J, with 15 bases in the middle. From germline, CDR1 is SQVTM and CDR2 ANQGSEA. This CDR3 has 12 residues. Carried by the TCR beta cDNA libraries were unique molecular identifiers. TCRdb called the PCR reads again in MiXCR, with one record for every CDR3 protein. Of 700,000 to 800,000 distinct CDR3 sequences detected, 25% to 30% appear once; the ten largest clones hold around 0.56%. Material: blood. V is TRBV29-1 and J is TRBJ2-1, with TRBD2 as a possible D gene (6 bases). This sequence was found in a girl aged 5-17 years with multiple sclerosis. As DNA, the CDR3 is TGCAGCGTGGGACTGGGCGTTGGTGAGCAGTTCTTC. The encoded protein is CSVGLGVGEQFF.